Following are 9 T cell receptor beta chains from one sample sequenced in a study of T cell responses to AZD1222 COVID-19 vaccine (dated by TCRdb to the early 2020s). The library was made by the immunoSEQ multiplex PCR assay. As stored in TCRdb, this immuneACCESS dataset retains in-frame rearrangements with V and J assigned. A fraction of the clones does not appear; measured against another copy, unresolved V genes explain less than half of the discrepancy, and the remainder lacks a known reason. This sample lists about 150,000 clones; approximately 89% were detected once. The ten largest clones take up approximately 5.3% of the sample. This specimen's time point label, per the study, means: baseline before first vaccination. The material was peripheral blood, obtained on day 0 of AZD1222 vaccination. The source of these receptors is an adult in good health.

The rearrangement joins TRBV27 to TRBJ2-3; the match to TRBD2 covers 7 bases. V was clipped by 5 bases and J by 1 base; unmatched bases: 12. Germline V lookup: CDR1 MNHEY, CDR2 SMNVEV (reference sequence). This CDR3 contains 17 residues. CDR3 loop: CASSLMVAGARTDTQYF. The CDR3 DNA is TGTGCCAGCAGTCTAATGGTTGCGGGAGCCCGCACAGATACGCAGTATTTT.

This clone was counted a few times. The chain carries TRBV7-9 and TRBJ2-7; 8 bases are shared with TRBD2. The CDR3 length is 16 residues. With V trimmed by 5 bases and J by 5 bases, 14 bases remained unmatched. CDR1 is SEHNR, CDR2 FQNEAQ, per germline (reference sequence). The CDR3 bases are TGTGCCAGCAGCCCCCGGGGGAGCGGGAGTTCCGACGAGCAGTACTTC. Protein product: CASSPRGSGSSDEQYF.

The chain is built from TRBV14 and TRBJ2-3; D call uncertain. The germline V gene has CDR1 SGHDN and CDR2 FVKESK. Deletions cut 1 base from V and 2 bases from J, with 16 bases between. The CDR3 is 17 residues long. CDR3: CASSQGAPGLHTDTQYF. The CDR3 coding sequence is TGTGCCAGCAGCCAAGGAGCCCCGGGTCTTCACACAGATACGCAGTATTTT. The variable domain in full, completed from reference TRBV14 and TRBJ2-3, reads EAGVTQFPSHSVIEKGQTVTLRCDPISGHDNLYWYRRVMGKEIKFLLHFVKESKQDESGMPNNRFLAERTGGTYSTLKVQPAELEDSGVYFCASSQGAPGLHTDTQYFGPGTRLTVL.

The chain joins TRBV14 to TRBJ1-5, with D maybe TRBD1 (5 bases). Deletions cut 0 bases from V and 4 bases from J, with 19 bases between. The CDR3 loop spans 18 amino acids. Germline CDR1 reads SGHDN; CDR2 reads FVKESK. For the CDR3, the DNA is TGTGCCAGCAGCCAAGACCCATCCTGGGACGGAGAAAATCAGCCCCAGCATTTT. Residues: CASSQDPSWDGENQPQHF.

In its sample, this clone was seen once. The CDR3 sequence is CASSHDRGIGSPLHF. CDR3 nucleotides: TGTGCCAGCAGCCACGACAGGGGCATAGGTTCACCCCTCCACTTT. The chain recombines TRBV3-1 (or the pseudogene TRBV3-2) with TRBJ1-6, with 8 nucleotides matching TRBD1. The germline CDR1 and CDR2 sequences are LGHDT and YNNKEL (reference sequence). Losses at the gene ends were 3 bases for V and 9 bases for J; bases not matched to a gene: 7. The CDR3 runs to 15 residues.

V usage is TRBV7-9 and J usage is TRBJ2-5, with D uncertain. Germline CDR1 is SEHNR and CDR2 is FQNEAQ (reference sequence). V was trimmed by 2 bases and J by 4 bases, leaving 17 bases between them. CDR3 length: 16 residues. The CDR3 loop is CASSLTPGPGRETQYF. In DNA form, the CDR3 reads TGTGCCAGCAGCTTAACCCCAGGTCCGGGTAGAGAGACCCAGTACTTC.

The chain recombines TRBV2 with TRBJ1-5; the match to TRBD1 covers 11 bases. With V trimmed by 4 bases and J by 4 bases, 0 bases remained unmatched. This CDR3 spans 14 amino acids. CDR1 and CDR2 from the germline V gene are SNHLY and FYNNEI. The CDR3 sequence is CASSGDRGNQPQHF. Here the CDR3 DNA reads TGTGCCAGCAGTGGGGACAGGGGGAATCAGCCCCAGCATTTT. Drawing the rest from reference TRBV2 and TRBJ1-5, the complete variable domain is EPEVTQTPSHQVTQMGQEVILRCVPISNHLYFYWYRQILGQKVEFLVSFYNNEISEKSEIFDDQFSVERPDGSNFTLKIRSTKLEDSAMYFCASSGDRGNQPQHFGDGTRLSIL.

The rearrangement joins TRBV4-3 to TRBJ2-2; 8 bases match TRBD2. CDR1 and CDR2 (germline): LGHNA, YSLEER. Trimming at V came to 0 bases and at J to 4 bases, leaving 7 bases not matched to a gene. This CDR3 region has 17 residues. CDR3 DNA: TGCGCCAGCAGCCAAGATCTCGGGCTAGCGGGCACCGGGGAGCTGTTTTTT. This translates into CASSQDLGLAGTGELFF.

This clone showed up just once. The rearrangement joins TRBV4-3 to TRBJ1-2; a weak D match, TRBD1 (5 bases). CDR3 size: 18 residues. Trimming cost V 0 bases and J 4 bases, with 21 bases left between them. Germline assignment: CDR1 LGHNA and CDR2 YSLEER. The CDR3 bases are TGCGCCAGCAGCCAAGAGGGGGGGTACGGGGTGAGGACCTATGGCTACACCTTC. This translates into CASSQEGGYGVRTYGYTF.